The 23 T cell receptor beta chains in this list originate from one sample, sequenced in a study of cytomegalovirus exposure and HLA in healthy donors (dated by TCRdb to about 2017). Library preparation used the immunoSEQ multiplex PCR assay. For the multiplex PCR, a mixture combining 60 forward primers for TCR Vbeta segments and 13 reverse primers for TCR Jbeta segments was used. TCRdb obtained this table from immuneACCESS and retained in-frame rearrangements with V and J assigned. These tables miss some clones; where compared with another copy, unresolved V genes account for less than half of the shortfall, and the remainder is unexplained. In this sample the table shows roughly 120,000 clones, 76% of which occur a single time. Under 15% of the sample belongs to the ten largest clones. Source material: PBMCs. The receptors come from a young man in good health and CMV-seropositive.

CDR3 loop: CASSEGQGAGGYTF. CDR3 nucleotides: TGTGCCAGCAGTGAGGGTCAGGGGGCAGGTGGCTACACCTTC. The gene calls are TRBV6-1 and TRBJ1-2; 8 bases are shared with TRBD1. The V and J ends lost 3 bases and 7 bases, in that order; junction bases with no gene match: 7. Germline lookup yields CDR1 MNHNS and CDR2 SASEGT. The CDR3 length is 14 residues.

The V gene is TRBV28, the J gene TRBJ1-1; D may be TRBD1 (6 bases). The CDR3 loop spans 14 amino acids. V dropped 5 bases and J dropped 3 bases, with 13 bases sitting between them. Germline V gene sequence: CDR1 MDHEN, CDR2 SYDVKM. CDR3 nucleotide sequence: TGTGCCAGCAGTCCTAGGGGGTGGGACACTGAAGCTTTCTTT. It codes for CASSPRGWDTEAFF.

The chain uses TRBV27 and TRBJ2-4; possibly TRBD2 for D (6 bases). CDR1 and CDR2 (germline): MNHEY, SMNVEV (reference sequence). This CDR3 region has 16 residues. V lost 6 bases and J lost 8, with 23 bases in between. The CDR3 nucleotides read TGTGCCAGCAGCCCGCTCCCGGGACGGGGGAAAGACATTCAGTACTTC. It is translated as CASSPLPGRGKDIQYF.

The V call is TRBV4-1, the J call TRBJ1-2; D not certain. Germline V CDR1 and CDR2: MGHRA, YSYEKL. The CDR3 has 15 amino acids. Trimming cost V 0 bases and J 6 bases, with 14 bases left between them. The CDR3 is CASSQDTRVPHGYTF. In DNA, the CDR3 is TGCGCCAGCAGCCAAGATACGAGGGTCCCCCATGGCTACACCTTC.

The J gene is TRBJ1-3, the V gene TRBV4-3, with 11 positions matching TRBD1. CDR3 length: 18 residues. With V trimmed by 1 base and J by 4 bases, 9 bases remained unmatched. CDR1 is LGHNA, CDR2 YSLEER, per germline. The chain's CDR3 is CASSQGGADRGRGNTIYF. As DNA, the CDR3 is TGCGCCAGCAGCCAAGGGGGAGCGGACAGGGGGCGCGGAAACACCATATATTTT.

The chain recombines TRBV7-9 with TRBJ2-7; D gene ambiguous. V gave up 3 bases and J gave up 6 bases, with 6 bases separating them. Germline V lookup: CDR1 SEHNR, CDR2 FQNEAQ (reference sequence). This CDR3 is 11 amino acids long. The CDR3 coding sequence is TGTGCCAGCAGCTTCCGGAGCGAGCAGTACTTC. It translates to CASSFRSEQYF.

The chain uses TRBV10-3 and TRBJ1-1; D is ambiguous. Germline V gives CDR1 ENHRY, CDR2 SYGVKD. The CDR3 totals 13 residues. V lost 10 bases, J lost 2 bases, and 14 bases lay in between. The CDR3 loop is CATGRADNTEAFF. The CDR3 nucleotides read TGTGCCACGGGGAGGGCAGACAACACTGAAGCTTTCTTT.

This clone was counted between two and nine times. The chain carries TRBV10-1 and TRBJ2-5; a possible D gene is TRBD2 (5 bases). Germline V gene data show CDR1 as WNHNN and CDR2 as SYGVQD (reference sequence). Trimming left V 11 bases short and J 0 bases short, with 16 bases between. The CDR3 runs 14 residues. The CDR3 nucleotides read TGCGCCCCCCGGTGGGAGCGGAACCAAGAGACCCAGTACTTC. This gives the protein CAPRWERNQETQYF.

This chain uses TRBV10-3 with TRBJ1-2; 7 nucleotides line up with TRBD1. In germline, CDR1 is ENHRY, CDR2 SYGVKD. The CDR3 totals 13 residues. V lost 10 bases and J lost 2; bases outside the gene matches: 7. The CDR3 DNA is TGTGCCACACAACTACAGGGGAACTATGGCTACACCTTC. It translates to CATQLQGNYGYTF.

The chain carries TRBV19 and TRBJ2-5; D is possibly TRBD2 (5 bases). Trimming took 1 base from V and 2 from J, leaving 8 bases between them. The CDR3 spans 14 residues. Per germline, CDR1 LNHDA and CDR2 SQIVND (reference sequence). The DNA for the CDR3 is TGTGCCAGTAGTATAGGAGGGTCACAAGAGACCCAGTACTTC. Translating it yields CASSIGGSQETQYF.

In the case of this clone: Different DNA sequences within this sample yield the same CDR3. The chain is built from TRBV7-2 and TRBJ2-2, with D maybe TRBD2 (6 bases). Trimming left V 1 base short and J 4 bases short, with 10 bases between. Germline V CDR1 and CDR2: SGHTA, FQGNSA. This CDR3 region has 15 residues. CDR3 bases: TGTGCCAGCAGCTTAGGGCGGGGCGGCACCGGGGAGCTGTTTTTT. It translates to CASSLGRGGTGELFF. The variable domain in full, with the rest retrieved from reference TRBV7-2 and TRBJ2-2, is GAGVSQSPSNKVTEKGKDVELRCDPISGHTALYWYRQSLGQGLEFLIYFQGNSAPDKSGLPSDRFSAERTGGSVSTLTIQRTQQEDSAVYLCASSLGRGGTGELFFGEGSRLTVL.

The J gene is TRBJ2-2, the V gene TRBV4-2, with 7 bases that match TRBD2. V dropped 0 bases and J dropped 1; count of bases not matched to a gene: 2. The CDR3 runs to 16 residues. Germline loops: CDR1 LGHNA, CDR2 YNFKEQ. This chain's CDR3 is CASSQEGGKNTGELFF. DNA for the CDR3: TGTGCCAGCAGCCAAGAGGGGGGGAAGAACACCGGGGAGCTGTTTTTT.

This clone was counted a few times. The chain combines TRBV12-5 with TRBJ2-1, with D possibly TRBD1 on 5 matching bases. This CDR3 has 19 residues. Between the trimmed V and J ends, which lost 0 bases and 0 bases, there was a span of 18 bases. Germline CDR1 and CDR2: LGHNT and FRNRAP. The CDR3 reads CASGLVPGSYAGSYNEQFF. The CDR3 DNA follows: TGTGCTAGTGGTTTGGTACCAGGGTCCTACGCCGGCTCCTACAATGAGCAGTTCTTC. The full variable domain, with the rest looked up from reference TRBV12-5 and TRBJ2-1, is DARVTQTPRHKVTEMGQEVTMRCQPILGHNTVFWYRQTMMQGLELLAYFRNRAPLDDSGMPKDRFSAEMPDATLATLKIQPSEPRDSAVYFCASGLVPGSYAGSYNEQFFGPGTRLTVL.

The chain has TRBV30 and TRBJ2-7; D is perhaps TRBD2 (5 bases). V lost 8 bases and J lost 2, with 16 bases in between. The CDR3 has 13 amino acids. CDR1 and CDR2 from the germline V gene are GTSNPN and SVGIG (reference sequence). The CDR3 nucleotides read TGTGCCCTTGGAGGTGAGCTGACCTACGAGCAGTACTTC. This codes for CALGGELTYEQYF.

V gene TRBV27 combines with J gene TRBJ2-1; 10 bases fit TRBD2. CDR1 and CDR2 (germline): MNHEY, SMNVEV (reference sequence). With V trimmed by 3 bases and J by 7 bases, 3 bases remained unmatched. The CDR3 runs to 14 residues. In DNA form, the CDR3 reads TGTGCCAGCAGTTTTCTAGCGGGGGAAAATGAGCAGTTCTTC. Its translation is CASSFLAGENEQFF.

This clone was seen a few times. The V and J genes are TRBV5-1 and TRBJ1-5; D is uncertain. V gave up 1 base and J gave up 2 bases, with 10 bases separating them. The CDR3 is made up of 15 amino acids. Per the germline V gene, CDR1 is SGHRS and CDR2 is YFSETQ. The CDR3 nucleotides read TGCGCCAGCAGCTTGCTGCCAGGTGGCAATCAGCCCCAGCATTTT. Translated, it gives CASSLLPGGNQPQHF.

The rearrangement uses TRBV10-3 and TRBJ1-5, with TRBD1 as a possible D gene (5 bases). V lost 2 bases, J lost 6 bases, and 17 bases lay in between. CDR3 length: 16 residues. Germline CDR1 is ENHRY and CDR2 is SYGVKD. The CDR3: CAISEKTGGGRQPQHF. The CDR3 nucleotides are TGTGCCATCAGTGAGAAGACGGGGGGTGGTCGTCAGCCCCAGCATTTT.

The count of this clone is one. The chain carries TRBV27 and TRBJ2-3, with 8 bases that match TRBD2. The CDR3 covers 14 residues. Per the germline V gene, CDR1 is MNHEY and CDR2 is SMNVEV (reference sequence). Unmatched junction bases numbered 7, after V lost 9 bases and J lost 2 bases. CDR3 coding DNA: TGTGCCAGGGACCTTAGCGGGATCACAGATACGCAGTATTTT. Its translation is CARDLSGITDTQYF.

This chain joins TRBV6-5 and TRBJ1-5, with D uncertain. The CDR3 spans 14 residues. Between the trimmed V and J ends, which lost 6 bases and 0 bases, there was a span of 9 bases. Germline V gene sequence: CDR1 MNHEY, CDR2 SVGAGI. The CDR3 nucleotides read TGTGCCAGCAGCCCACAGAGTAGCAATCAGCCCCAGCATTTT. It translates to CASSPQSSNQPQHF.

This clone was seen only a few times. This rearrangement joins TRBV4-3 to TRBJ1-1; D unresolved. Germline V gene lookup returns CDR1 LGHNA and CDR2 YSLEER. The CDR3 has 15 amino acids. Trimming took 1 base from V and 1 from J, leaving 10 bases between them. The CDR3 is CASSQGRRGNTEAFF. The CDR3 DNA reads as TGCGCCAGCAGCCAAGGAAGGAGAGGGAACACTGAAGCTTTCTTT.

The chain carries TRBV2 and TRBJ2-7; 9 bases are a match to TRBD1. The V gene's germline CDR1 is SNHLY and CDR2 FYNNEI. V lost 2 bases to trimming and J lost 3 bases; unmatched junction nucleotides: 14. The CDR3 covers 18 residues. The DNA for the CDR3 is TGTGCCAGCAGTGAACGGGACAGGGAACTCAATTTCCTCTACGAGCAGTACTTC. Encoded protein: CASSERDRELNFLYEQYF.

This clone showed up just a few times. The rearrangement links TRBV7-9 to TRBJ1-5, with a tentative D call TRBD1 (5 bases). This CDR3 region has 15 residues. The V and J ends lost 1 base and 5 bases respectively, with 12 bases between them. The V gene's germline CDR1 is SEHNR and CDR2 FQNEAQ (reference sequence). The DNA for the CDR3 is TGTGCCAGCAGCTTAGGTGGGGGGTCTCATCAGCCCCAGCATTTT. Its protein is CASSLGGGSHQPQHF. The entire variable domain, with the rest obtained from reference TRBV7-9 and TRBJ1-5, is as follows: DTGVSQNPRHKITKRGQNVTFRCDPISEHNRLYWYRQTLGQGPEFLTYFQNEAQLEKSRLLSDRFSAERPKGSFSTLEIQRTEQGDSAMYLCASSLGGGSHQPQHFGDGTRLSIL.

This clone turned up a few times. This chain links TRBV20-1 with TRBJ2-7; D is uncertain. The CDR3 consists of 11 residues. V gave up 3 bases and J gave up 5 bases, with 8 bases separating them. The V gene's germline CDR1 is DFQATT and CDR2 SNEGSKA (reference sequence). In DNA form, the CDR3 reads TGCAGTGCTAGTCGAACAGACGAGCAGTACTTC. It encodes CSASRTDEQYF.